A selection of T cell receptor beta chains follows, all from one sample in a study of blood T cell repertoires in COVID-19. Data came from immunoSEQ multiplex PCR; TCRdb stores just in-frame clones and leaves some out. The sample carries about 200,000 clones, roughly 90% recorded once. Sequenced material: peripheral blood. These receptors originate from a man over 45 with acute or convalescent COVID-19. CDR3s include the opening cysteine and the closing phenylalanine or tryptophan. Fields, in order: CDR3 length, D gene, V gene, clone size, J gene, CDR3 DNA, CDR3 protein. D genes are given only for firm matches. Expanded clones get a size class; other rows say once, few or many, or leave the size out.

14,-,TRBV5-1,-,TRBJ2-5,TGCGCCAGCAGCTCCCGACAGGACCAAGAGACCCAGTACTTC,CASSSRQDQETQYF
14,TRBD2,TRBV19,-,TRBJ2-1,TGTGCCAGTAGTATAGCGGGGGGGGGCACTGAGCAGTTCTTC,CASSIAGGGTEQFF
14,-,TRBV7-2,-,TRBJ1-1,TGTGCCAGCAGCTTAGGCAGTCAGGGGACTGAAGCTTTCTTT,CASSLGSQGTEAFF
14,-,TRBV29-1,-,TRBJ2-1,TGCAGCGTCCAGACAGTCACACCTGGGAATGAGCAGTTCTTC,CSVQTVTPGNEQFF
12,-,TRBV7-9,-,TRBJ1-2,TGTGCCAGCAGCGACGAGACAGTTAGCTACACCTTC,CASSDETVSYTF
13,-,TRBV6-5,once,TRBJ1-1,TGTGCCAGCAGTCCCACAGTTAACACTGAAGCTTTCTTT,CASSPTVNTEAFF
13,-,TRBV27,-,TRBJ1-2,TGTGCCAGCAGGCGGGGCAAGAACTATGGCTACACCTTC,CASRRGKNYGYTF
12,TRBD1,TRBV28,-,TRBJ2-3,TGTGCCAGTAGTAGGGGGCAGAGTACGCAGTATTTT,CASSRGQSTQYF
14,-,TRBV7-9,-,TRBJ2-7,TGTGCCAGCGCGGACATACTGGGCCCCAACGAGCAGTACTTC,CASADILGPNEQYF
13,-,TRBV6-4,-,TRBJ1-5,TGTGCCAGCGCGGGGGAGAGGGGACAGCCCCAGCATTTT,CASAGERGQPQHF
12,-,TRBV29-1,-,TRBJ1-2,TGCAGCGTTGCGGGAGGGAACTATGGCTACACCTTC,CSVAGGNYGYTF
15,TRBD1,TRBV5-6,once,TRBJ1-6,TGTGCCAGCAGCTGGGGGGGACAGGGGAATTCACCCCTCCACTTT,CASSWGGQGNSPLHF
14,-,TRBV4-3,-,TRBJ1-2,TGCGCCAGCAGCCAACAGGACTCTAACTATGGCTACACCTTC,CASSQQDSNYGYTF
16,TRBD1,TRBV15,few,TRBJ1-1,TGTGCCACCAGCCCCTTTGAAGAGGGGGCAACCACTGAAGCTTTCTTT,CATSPFEEGATTEAFF
16,-,TRBV2,-,TRBJ1-5,TGTGCCAGCACCGGGGAAGTAGGCCAAGGCAATCAGCCCCAGCATTTT,CASTGEVGQGNQPQHF
13,-,TRBV30,-,TRBJ1-1,TGTGCCTGGAGGTGGACTTTGAACACTGAAGCTTTCTTT,CAWRWTLNTEAFF
15,-,TRBV9,-,TRBJ2-1,TGTGCCAGCAGCGAAGACACGTTCTCCTACAATGAGCAGTTCTTC,CASSEDTFSYNEQFF
15,-,TRBV29-1,-,TRBJ2-3,TGCAGCGCCTACACCGGGGTCTCCAGCACAGATACGCAGTATTTT,CSAYTGVSSTDTQYF
14,-,TRBV5-1,-,TRBJ2-1,TGCGCCAGCAGCCTAGGGAGCTCCTACAATGAGCAGTTCTTC,CASSLGSSYNEQFF
17,TRBD1,TRBV7-2,-,TRBJ1-3,TGTGCCAGCAGCTTAGCGAGGACAGGGAGAGCTGGAAACACCATATATTTT,CASSLARTGRAGNTIYF
14,TRBD1,TRBV6-6,once,TRBJ1-6,TGTGCCAGCAGTTTAACAGGGGGCAAATCACCCCTCCACTTT,CASSLTGGKSPLHF
15,TRBD1,TRBV5-5,-,TRBJ2-7,TGTGCCAGCAGCTTGTCCGGGACAGCTATCTACGAGCAGTACTTC,CASSLSGTAIYEQYF
15,-,TRBV1,-,TRBJ2-7,TGCACCAGCAGCCGGGCGATACTCTCGGCAGGCGAGCAGTACTTC,CTSSRAILSAGEQYF
15,-,TRBV6-5,-,TRBJ2-5,TGTGCCAGCAGTTCAAGGGGGGGATTGCAAGAGACCCAGTACTTC,CASSSRGGLQETQYF
13,-,TRBV28,-,TRBJ2-5,TGTGCCAGCACAGCGGGCGGCCAAGAGACCCAGTACTTC,CASTAGGQETQYF
13,-,TRBV7-2,-,TRBJ1-1,TGTGCCAGCAGCTTAGAGAGGGGGACTGAAGCTTTCTTT,CASSLERGTEAFF
14,-,TRBV7-2,-,TRBJ2-5,TGTGCCAGCAGCTTAGCACAGGGGAGGGAGACCCAGTACTTC,CASSLAQGRETQYF
13,TRBD1,TRBV6-1,-,TRBJ2-1,TGTGCCAGCAGTGATTCCCGACAGGGAGCGCTGTTCTTC,CASSDSRQGALFF
13,-,TRBV2,-,TRBJ2-1,TGTGCCAGCAGTCGGACAGACTACAATGAGCAGTTCTTC,CASSRTDYNEQFF
15,-,TRBV4-3,-,TRBJ2-4,TGCGCCAGCAGCCAAGCGCACTCTTCCTCCAACATTCAGTACTTC,CASSQAHSSSNIQYF
14,-,TRBV6-4,-,TRBJ1-2,TGTGCCAGCAGACAGGGTTTGGGCAACTATGGCTACACCTTC,CASRQGLGNYGYTF
15,TRBD2,TRBV7-8,-,TRBJ2-1,TGTGCCAGCAGCCGGGGACTAGCAGATAACAATGAGCAGTTCTTC,CASSRGLADNNEQFF
17,-,TRBV4-1,-,TRBJ2-5,TGCGCCAGCAGCCAAGTTAAGGGGAGGAACCTGCAAGAGACCCAGTACTTC,CASSQVKGRNLQETQYF
14,-,TRBV9,-,TRBJ2-5,TGTGCCAGCAGCCCAGGGGTTACACAAGAGACCCAGTACTTC,CASSPGVTQETQYF
16,TRBD1,TRBV5-1,-,TRBJ2-5,TGCGCCAGCAGCTCCGGGACAGGGGGGTACCAAGAGACCCAGTACTTC,CASSSGTGGYQETQYF
13,-,TRBV11-1,-,TRBJ2-3,TGTGCCAGCAGCAGACTAGTTCAGGATACGCAGTATTTT,CASSRLVQDTQYF
15,-,TRBV24-1,-,TRBJ2-2,TGTGCCACCAGTGATGAGTCAAGAATCACCGGGGAGCTGCTTTTT,CATSDESRITGELLF
14,-,TRBV6-5,few,TRBJ1-2,TGTGCCAGCAGTTCGGTACTATCTAACTATGGCTACACCTTC,CASSSVLSNYGYTF
15,TRBD2,TRBV5-1,-,TRBJ2-5,TGCGCCAGCAGCCTCGGACTAGCGATGCAAGAGACCCAGTACTTC,CASSLGLAMQETQYF
13,-,TRBV28,-,TRBJ1-6,TGTGCCAGCACCCAGGGTTATAATTCACCCCTCCACTTT,CASTQGYNSPLHF
16,-,TRBV7-9,-,TRBJ2-3,TGTGCCAGCAGGAAGTTAGACAGGCCGAGCACAGATACGCAGTATTTT,CASRKLDRPSTDTQYF
15,TRBD1,TRBV2,few,TRBJ2-7,TGTGCCAGCAGTGGAAGTCGACAGGGGGCGCTTGAGCAGTACTTC,CASSGSRQGALEQYF
15,TRBD1,TRBV27,once,TRBJ1-5,TGTGCCAGCAGGATGTCAGGGGGTCCCAATCAGCCCCAGCATTTT,CASRMSGGPNQPQHF